This record covers a single T cell receptor (beta chain). This sample stems from a study of blood T cell repertoires in COVID-19. Study overall: PBMCs, B-cell-depleted T cells, or T cells provided the cDNA or gDNA that made up the material.

Germline V gene lookup returns CDR1 KGHDR and CDR2 SFDVKD. The CDR3 sequence is 13 residues long. Losses at the gene ends were 7 bases for V and 5 bases for J; bases not matched to a gene: 5. Assay used: immunoSEQ multiplex PCR; TCRdb lists only in-frame clones, some missing. The sample has a few hundred thousand clones, around 85% seen once; the top ten hold approximately 8.3%. Each recovered donor of Cohort 3 presented with two negative PCRs, clearance, or symptom resolution. Sequenced: PBMCs or T cells enriched from blood (not recorded which). The chain uses TRBV24-1 and TRBJ1-1; 8 nucleotides line up with TRBD1. The source of this sequence is a woman in her sixties who had recovered from COVID-19. Here the CDR3 DNA reads TGTGCCACCAGCGGACAGGGAGGTACTGAAGCTTTCTTT. As protein: CATSGQGGTEAFF.